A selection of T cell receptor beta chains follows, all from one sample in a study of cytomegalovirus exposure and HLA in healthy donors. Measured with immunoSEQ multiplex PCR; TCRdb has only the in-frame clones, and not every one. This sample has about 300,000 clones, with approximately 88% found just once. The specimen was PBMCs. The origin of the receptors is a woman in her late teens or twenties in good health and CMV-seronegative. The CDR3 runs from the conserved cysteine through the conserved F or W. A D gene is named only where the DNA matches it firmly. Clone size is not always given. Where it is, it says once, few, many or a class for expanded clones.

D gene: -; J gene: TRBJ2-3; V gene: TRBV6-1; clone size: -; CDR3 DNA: TGTGCCAGCGATCGGGGTCTTGCCACAGATACGCAGTATTTT; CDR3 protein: CASDRGLATDTQYF
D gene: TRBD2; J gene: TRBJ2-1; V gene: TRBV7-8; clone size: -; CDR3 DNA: TGTGCCAGCAGCTTGGGACTAGCGGGAGGTTACAATGAGCAGTTCTTC; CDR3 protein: CASSLGLAGGYNEQFF
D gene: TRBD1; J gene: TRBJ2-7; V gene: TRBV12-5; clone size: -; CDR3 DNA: TGTGCTAGTGGTGGGACAGGGGGCCCCACCTACGAGCAGTACTTC; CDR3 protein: CASGGTGGPTYEQYF
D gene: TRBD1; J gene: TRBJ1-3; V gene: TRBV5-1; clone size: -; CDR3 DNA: TGCGCCAGCAGCTTTGACGAGGGGGCTTACGGAAACACCATATATTTT; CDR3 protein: CASSFDEGAYGNTIYF
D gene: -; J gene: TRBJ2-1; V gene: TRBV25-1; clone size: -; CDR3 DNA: TGTGCCACAGGACTTAGGCCCGATTACAATGAGCAGTTCTTC; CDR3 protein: CATGLRPDYNEQFF
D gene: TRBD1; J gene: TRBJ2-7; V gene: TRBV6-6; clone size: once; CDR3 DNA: TGTGCCAGCAGTTCGAAAGACAGGGTTATCTACGAGCAGTACTTC; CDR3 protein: CASSSKDRVIYEQYF
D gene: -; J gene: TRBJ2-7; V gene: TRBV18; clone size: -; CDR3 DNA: TGTGCCAGCTCCATCGGGCGGGCGCACGATTCCTACGAGCAGTACTTC; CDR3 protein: CASSIGRAHDSYEQYF
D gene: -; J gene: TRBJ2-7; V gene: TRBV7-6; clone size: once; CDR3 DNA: TGTGCCAGCACCTTTAGCGTGGGAGGCCCCATAGAGGCCGAGCAGTACTTC; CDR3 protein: CASTFSVGGPIEAEQYF
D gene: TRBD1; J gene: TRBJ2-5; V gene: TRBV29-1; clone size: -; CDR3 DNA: TGCAGCGTTGATGAGAGGACAGGGATCGGCGCGACCCAGTACTTC; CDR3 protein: CSVDERTGIGATQYF
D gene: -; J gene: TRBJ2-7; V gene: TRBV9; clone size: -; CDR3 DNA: TGTGCCAGCAGCGTAGGAGACAGCATCGGCTACGAGCAGTACTTC; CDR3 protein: CASSVGDSIGYEQYF
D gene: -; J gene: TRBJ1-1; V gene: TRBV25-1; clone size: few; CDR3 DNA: TGTGCCAGCAGCGTGAGTGACACTGAAGCTTTCTTT; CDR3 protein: CASSVSDTEAFF
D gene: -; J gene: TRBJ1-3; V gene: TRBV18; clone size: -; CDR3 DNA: TGTGCCAGCTCACCCCCTAATGGAGGGGTCGGAAACACCATATATTTT; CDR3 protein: CASSPPNGGVGNTIYF
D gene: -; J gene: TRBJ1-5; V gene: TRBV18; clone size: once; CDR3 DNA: TGTGCCAGCTCACCTGGGGCGGGGAATCAGCCCCAGCATTTT; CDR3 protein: CASSPGAGNQPQHF
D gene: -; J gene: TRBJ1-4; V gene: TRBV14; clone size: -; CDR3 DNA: TGTGCCAGCAGCCCGCGGACAGCAACTAATGAAAAACTGTTTTTT; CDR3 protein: CASSPRTATNEKLFF
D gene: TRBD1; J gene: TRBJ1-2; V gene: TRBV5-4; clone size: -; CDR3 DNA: TGTGCCAGCAGCCCCAAGTGGGACAGGGCGACTCATGGCTACACCTTC; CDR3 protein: CASSPKWDRATHGYTF
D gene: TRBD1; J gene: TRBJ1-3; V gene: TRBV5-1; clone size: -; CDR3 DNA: TGCGCCAGCTCATCCGGGACAGGGGCTGGAAACACCATATATTTT; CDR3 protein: CASSSGTGAGNTIYF
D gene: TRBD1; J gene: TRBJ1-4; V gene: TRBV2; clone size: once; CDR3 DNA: TGTGCCAGCATACTACAGGGGGCGGGTGAAAAACTGTTTTTT; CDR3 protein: CASILQGAGEKLFF
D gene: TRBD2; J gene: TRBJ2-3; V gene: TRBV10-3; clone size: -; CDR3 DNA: TGTGCCATCAGTGGGCCAGCGGGATCGACAGATACGCAGTATTTT; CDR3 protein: CAISGPAGSTDTQYF
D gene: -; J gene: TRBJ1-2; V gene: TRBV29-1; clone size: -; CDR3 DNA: TGCAGCGTTGAGAAGGATCAGGGTTTCTATGGCTACACCTTC; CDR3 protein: CSVEKDQGFYGYTF
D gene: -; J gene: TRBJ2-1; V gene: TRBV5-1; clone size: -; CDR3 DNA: TGCGCCAGCAGAGGAACAATAGCGGCAGGCCCCGGTGAGCAGTTCTTC; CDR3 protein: CASRGTIAAGPGEQFF
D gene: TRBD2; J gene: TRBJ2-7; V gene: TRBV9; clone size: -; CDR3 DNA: TGTGCCAGCAGCGTAGGGGGACTAGCGGGCGGCGAGCAGTACTTC; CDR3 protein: CASSVGGLAGGEQYF
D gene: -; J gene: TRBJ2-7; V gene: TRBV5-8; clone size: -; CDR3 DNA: TGTGCCAGCAGCTTAGGTCCGCTACACAGCTCCTACGAGCAGTACTTC; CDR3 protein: CASSLGPLHSSYEQYF
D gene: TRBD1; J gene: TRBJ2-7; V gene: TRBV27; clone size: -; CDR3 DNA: TGTGCCAGCAGTTTAGCGGACAGGGGCCTTATCGAGCAGTACTTC; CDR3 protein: CASSLADRGLIEQYF
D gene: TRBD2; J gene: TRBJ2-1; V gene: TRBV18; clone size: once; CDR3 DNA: TGTGCCAGCTCACCACCTAACGGAGCGGGACGATACAATGAGCAGTTCTTC; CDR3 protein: CASSPPNGAGRYNEQFF
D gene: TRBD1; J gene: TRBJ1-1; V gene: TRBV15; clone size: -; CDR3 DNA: TGTGCCACCAGGGATAGGACAGGGGTCAACACTGAAGCTTTCTTT; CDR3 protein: CATRDRTGVNTEAFF
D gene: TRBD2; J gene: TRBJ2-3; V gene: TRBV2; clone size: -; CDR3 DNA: TGTGCCAGCAGAGAAAATAGCGGGAGCACAGATACGCAGTATTTT; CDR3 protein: CASRENSGSTDTQYF
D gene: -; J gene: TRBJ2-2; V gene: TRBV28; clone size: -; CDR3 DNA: TGTGCCAGCGGAACAGGGACGAACACCGGGGAGCTGTTTTTT; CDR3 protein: CASGTGTNTGELFF
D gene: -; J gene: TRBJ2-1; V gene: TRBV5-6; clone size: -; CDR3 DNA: TGTGCCAGCAGCCCGGATAGCGGATCGGAATACAATGAGCAGTTCTTC; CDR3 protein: CASSPDSGSEYNEQFF
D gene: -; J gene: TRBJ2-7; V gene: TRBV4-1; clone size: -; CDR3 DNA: TGCGCCAGCAGCCAAGATGTGGTTGAGAGGTCCTACGAGCAGTACTTC; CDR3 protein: CASSQDVVERSYEQYF
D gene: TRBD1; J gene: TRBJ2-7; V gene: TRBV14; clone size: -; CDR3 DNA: TGTGCCAGCAGCCAAGCCGGGACAGGGGGCTCTTACGAGCAGTACTTC; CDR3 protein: CASSQAGTGGSYEQYF
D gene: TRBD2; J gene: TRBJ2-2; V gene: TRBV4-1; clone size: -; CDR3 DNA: TGCGCCAGCAGCCAGGTGACTAGCGGGAGGGGTCGCGGGGAGCTGTTTTTT; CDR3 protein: CASSQVTSGRGRGELFF
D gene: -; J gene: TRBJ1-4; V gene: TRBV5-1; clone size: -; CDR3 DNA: TGCGCCAGCAGCTTGGAACAGGTTAATGAAAAACTGTTTTTT; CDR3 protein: CASSLEQVNEKLFF
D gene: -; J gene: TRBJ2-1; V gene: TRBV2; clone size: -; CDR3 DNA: TGTGCCAGCAGTGATCGGGACTTATACAATGAGCAGTTCTTC; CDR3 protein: CASSDRDLYNEQFF
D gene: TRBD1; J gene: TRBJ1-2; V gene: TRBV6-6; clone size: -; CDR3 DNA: TGTGCCAGCAGTTACAACAGACAGGGCGGAGATGGCTACACCTTC; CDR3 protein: CASSYNRQGGDGYTF
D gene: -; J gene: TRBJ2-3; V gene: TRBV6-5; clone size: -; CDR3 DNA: TGTGCCAGCAGTTACTCCCCTAGGAGCACAGATACGCAGTATTTT; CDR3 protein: CASSYSPRSTDTQYF
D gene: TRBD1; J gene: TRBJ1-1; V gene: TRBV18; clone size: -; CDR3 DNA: TGTGCCAGCTCAAGGACAGGGGGCTCCACTGAAGCTTTCTTT; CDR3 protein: CASSRTGGSTEAFF
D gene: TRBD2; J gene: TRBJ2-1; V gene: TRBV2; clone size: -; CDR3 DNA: TGTGCCAGCAGGTACCTAGCGGGAGGATCTGATGAGCAGTTCTTC; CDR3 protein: CASRYLAGGSDEQFF
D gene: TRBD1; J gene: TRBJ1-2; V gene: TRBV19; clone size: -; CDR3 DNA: TGTGCCACGGGACAGGGGGCTGGCTACACCTTC; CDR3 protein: CATGQGAGYTF
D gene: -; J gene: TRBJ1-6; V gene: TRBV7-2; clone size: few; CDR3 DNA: TGTGCCAGCAGCTTTAATCGTTCACCCCTCCACTTT; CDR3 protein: CASSFNRSPLHF
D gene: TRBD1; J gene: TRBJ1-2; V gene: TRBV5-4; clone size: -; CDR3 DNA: TGTGCCAGCAGCTTGGGCGCGGGACAGGGGAACTATGGCTACACCTTC; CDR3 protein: CASSLGAGQGNYGYTF
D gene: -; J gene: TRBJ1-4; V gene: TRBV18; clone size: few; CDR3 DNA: TGTGCCAGCTCCGCGAATACGGTGAGGCTGGAAAAACTGTTTTTT; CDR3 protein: CASSANTVRLEKLFF
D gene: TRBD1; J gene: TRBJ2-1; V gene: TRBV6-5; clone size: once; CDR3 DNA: TGTGCCAGCAGGGGATCGGGACAGGGAATTAGTGAGCAGTTCTTC; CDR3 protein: CASRGSGQGISEQFF
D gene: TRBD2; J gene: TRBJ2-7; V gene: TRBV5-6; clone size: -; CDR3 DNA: TGTGCCAGCAGCCCGGTTCTTCCACTGGGGGGGAAATACGAGCAGTACTTC; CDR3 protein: CASSPVLPLGGKYEQYF
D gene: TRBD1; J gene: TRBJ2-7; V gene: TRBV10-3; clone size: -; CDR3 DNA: TGTGCCACGAGGGACAGGGGGATTTACGAGCAGTACTTC; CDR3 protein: CATRDRGIYEQYF
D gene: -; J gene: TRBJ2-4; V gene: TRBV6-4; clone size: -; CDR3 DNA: TGTGCCAGCAGTGACACCCCCACTACCAAAAACATTCAGTACTTC; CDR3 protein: CASSDTPTTKNIQYF
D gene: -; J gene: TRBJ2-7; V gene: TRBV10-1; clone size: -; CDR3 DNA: TGCGCCAGCAGTGATACAGGGATGGGCTACGAGCAGTACTTC; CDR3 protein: CASSDTGMGYEQYF
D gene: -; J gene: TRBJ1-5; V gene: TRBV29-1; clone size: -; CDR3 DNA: TGCAGCGTTGGACGGGATAGCAATCAGCCCCAGCATTTT; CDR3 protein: CSVGRDSNQPQHF
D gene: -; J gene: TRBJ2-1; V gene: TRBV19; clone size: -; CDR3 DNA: TGTGCCAGTAGAATTGTCGTAGGTCTCGGAGACAATGAGCAGTTCTTC; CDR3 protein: CASRIVVGLGDNEQFF
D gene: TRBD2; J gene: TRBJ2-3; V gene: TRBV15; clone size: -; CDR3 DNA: TGTGCCACCAGCGGAACGGCGGGGGGCACAGATACGCAGTATTTT; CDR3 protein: CATSGTAGGTDTQYF
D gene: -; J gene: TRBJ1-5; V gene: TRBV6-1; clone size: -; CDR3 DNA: TGTGCCAGCAGTACGGGGACAAGCAATCAGCCCCAGCATTTT; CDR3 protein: CASSTGTSNQPQHF
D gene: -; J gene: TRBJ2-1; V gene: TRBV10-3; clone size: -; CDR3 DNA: TGTGCCATCAGTGATGGTGTCTACCTCCAGTTCTTC; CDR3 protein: CAISDGVYLQFF
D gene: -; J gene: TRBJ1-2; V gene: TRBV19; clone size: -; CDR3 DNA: TGTGCCAGTAGGGAGAACTATGGCTACACCTTC; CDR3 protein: CASRENYGYTF
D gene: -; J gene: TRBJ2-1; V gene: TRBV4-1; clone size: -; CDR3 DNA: TGCGCCAGCAGCCAAGTCTTAGCCCGCCCCTACAATGAGCAGTTCTTC; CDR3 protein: CASSQVLARPYNEQFF